The present entry profiles one TCR beta chain with its context. The target antigen is unknown. The data are from a study of identical twins. Study-wide findings and caveats: Researchers reported excess low generation probability among twin-shared out-of-frame alpha sequences. Monozygotic twins shared more out-of-frame TCR alpha than recombination models predicted. Reduced insertions were recorded for abundant cord blood beta clonotypes, with no such pattern in memory repertoires.

Template switching added a universal primer site, and cDNA bore unique molecular identifiers. Using its own MiXCR run on the 5' RACE reads, TCRdb lists one record per CDR3 protein. Altogether about 890,000 distinct CDR3 sequences are present, 12% being singletons, with the ten largest covering around 1.6%. J was trimmed by 2 bases and V by 3 bases; bases with no gene match: 5. Germline CDR1 is DFQATT and CDR2 is SNEGSKA (reference sequence). The CDR3 contains 16 residues. The same data also contributed to another study, on yellow fever vaccine responses in identical twins.

The receptor comes from a woman aged 18-35 years in good health. The sample was PBMCs. The genes are TRBV20-1 and TRBJ2-3; 13 bases align to TRBD2. The CDR3 DNA reads TGCAGTGCTAGCTCACTAGCGGGAGGGTTCACAGATACGCAGTATTTT. Amino acids: CSASSLAGGFTDTQYF.